The 13 T cell receptor beta chains presented below share a single source sample, sequenced in a study of naive and memory T cell subsets. Amplification of ligated cDNA took four PCR rounds with SP2 and nested alpha and beta constant primers. TCRdb itself ran the 5' RACE reads through MiXCR, one entry per CDR3 protein. The sample records more than 60,000 distinct CDR3 sequences, more than 6.5% being singletons. A UMI-containing oligonucleotide was joined by 3' ligation to the TCR cDNA template. These receptor sequences come from a female donor in good health.

This clonotype was recorded many times. V and J are TRBV6-5 and TRBJ1-1, with D possibly being TRBD1 (6 bases). Per the germline V gene, CDR1 is MNHEY and CDR2 is SVGAGI. The CDR3 consists of 13 residues. The V end was cut by 5 bases, the J end by 11 bases, with 18 bases between. CDR3: CASSTETTGWAFF. The CDR3 DNA follows: TGTGCCAGCAGTACGGAAACTACAGGGTGGGCTTTCTTT.

The rearrangement links TRBV18 to TRBJ2-7, with D perhaps TRBD2 (6 bases). The CDR3 covers 13 residues. The V gene lost 5 bases and the J gene lost 2 bases, with 10 bases spanning the gap. Germline V gene sequence: CDR1 KGHSH, CDR2 LQKENI. The CDR3 bases are TGTGCCAGCTCAAGGACTACCCCCTACGAGCAGTACTTC. The encoded protein is CASSRTTPYEQYF.

The J gene is TRBJ1-5, the V gene TRBV30; the match to TRBD1 covers 7 bases. The CDR3 consists of 15 residues. Germline CDR1 reads GTSNPN; CDR2 reads SVGIG (reference sequence). V was pared by 3 bases and J by 1 base, with 6 bases of the junction left unmatched. The CDR3 nucleotides read TGTGCCTGGAGCCCCCCGGGACAGAGCAATCAGCCCCAGCATTTT. Protein sequence: CAWSPPGQSNQPQHF.

This clonotype was counted a few times. The rearrangement joins TRBV7-2 to TRBJ2-3, with 8 bases lining up with TRBD2. The germline V gene has CDR1 SGHTA and CDR2 FQGNSA. The length of the CDR3 is 15 residues. The trim removed 5 bases at V and 0 bases at J, leaving 4 bases unmatched. CDR3 residues: CASSLSGVSTDTQYF. As DNA, the CDR3 is TGTGCCAGCAGCCTTAGCGGGGTTAGCACAGATACGCAGTATTTT.

The table lists this clonotype with a few counts. The chain carries TRBV12-3 or TRBV12-4 and TRBJ1-2; D is uncertain. Trimming left V 1 base short and J 8 bases short, with 17 bases between. The CDR3 loop spans 15 amino acids. Here the CDR3 reads CASSLDVRWVSGYTF. The CDR3 DNA is TGTGCCAGCAGTTTAGATGTTCGCTGGGTGTCCGGCTACACCTTC.

This clonotype showed up just a few times. The V and J genes are TRBV29-1 and TRBJ2-5; 8 positions match TRBD2. The CDR3 is made up of 17 amino acids. Germline V CDR1 and CDR2: SQVTM, ANQGSEA. V dropped 0 bases and J dropped 3; count of bases not matched to a gene: 12. CDR3 sequence (DNA): TGCAGCGTTGAAGATTTCAGACGGGGGGGTAGAAAAGAGACCCAGTACTTC. Translation gives CSVEDFRRGGRKETQYF.

There are many counts of this clonotype. The rearrangement joins TRBV2 to TRBJ2-2; D is undetermined. The germline V gene encodes CDR1 SNHLY and CDR2 FYNNEI. There are 15 residues in the CDR3. The V gene lost 4 bases and the J gene lost 5 bases, with 14 bases spanning the gap. Here the CDR3 reads CASSAEQPLTGELFF. The CDR3 coding sequence is TGTGCCAGCAGTGCGGAACAACCTCTGACCGGGGAGCTGTTTTTT.

This clonotype was observed many times. V gene TRBV5-1 combines with J gene TRBJ1-1; 8 nucleotides align to TRBD1. V gave up 1 base and J gave up 6 bases; unmatched junction bases: 11. The CDR3 spans 16 residues. CDR1 SGHRS and CDR2 YFSETQ come from the germline V gene. CDR3 amino acids: CASSLRTGMRDAEAFF. The CDR3 nucleotides are TGCGCCAGCAGCTTGAGGACAGGGATGAGGGACGCTGAAGCTTTCTTT.

The V gene is TRBV11-2, the J gene TRBJ2-3; D may match TRBD1 or TRBD2 (5 bases each). Germline V CDR1 and CDR2: SGHAT, FQNNGV. This CDR3 is 11 amino acids long. V gave up 11 bases and J gave up 1 base, with 7 bases separating them. CDR3 in DNA: TGTGCCGTGGGGGGCACAGATACGCAGTATTTT. This sequence encodes CAVGGTDTQYF.

The V and J genes are TRBV27 and TRBJ2-1; 9 nucleotides line up with TRBD2. The CDR3 is made up of 15 amino acids. Trimming at V came to 3 bases and at J to 6 bases, leaving 6 bases not matched to a gene. Germline CDR1 reads MNHEY; CDR2 reads SMNVEV (reference sequence). The CDR3 loop reads CASSFWRGGGNEQFF. The CDR3 region has the DNA TGTGCCAGCAGTTTTTGGCGGGGGGGCGGCAATGAGCAGTTCTTC.

The V gene is TRBV20-1, the J gene TRBJ2-7, with TRBD1 matching over 9 bases. The CDR3 loop spans 15 amino acids. V lost 7 bases to trimming and J lost 1 base; unmatched junction nucleotides: 11. Germline V lookup: CDR1 DFQATT, CDR2 SNEGSKA (reference sequence). The CDR3 region is CSVSETGTGSYEQYF. DNA of the CDR3: TGCAGTGTCTCAGAAACCGGGACAGGGTCCTACGAGCAGTACTTC.

About this clonotype itself: This may stem from a read error, because a much larger clone lies one nucleotide away. V and J are TRBV20-1 and TRBJ2-7; 7 bases match TRBD2. Germline V gene lookup returns CDR1 DFQATT and CDR2 SNEGSKA (reference sequence). The CDR3 runs 14 residues. The CDR3: CSARGDYLSDEQYF. In DNA, the CDR3 is TGCAGTGCTAGAGGGGACTACCTCTCCGACGAGCAGTACTTC.

The chain carries TRBV19 and TRBJ2-3, with D perhaps being TRBD1 or TRBD2 (5 bases each). The CDR3 runs to 13 residues. V lost 4 bases and J 5 bases, leaving 10 bases between the germline ends. Germline assignment: CDR1 LNHDA and CDR2 SQIVND (reference sequence). The CDR3: CASSTTRGDTQYF. DNA of the CDR3: TGTGCCAGTAGTACAACTAGGGGAGATACGCAGTATTTT.